This T cell receptor beta chain was captured by sequencing in a study of T cells expressing NK-cell markers. Background on the study: From sorted CD3+CD56+NKG2C+, CD3+CD56+NKG2C- and CD3+CD56-NKG2C+ T cells came the TCR beta repertoires.

This CDR3 has 14 amino acids. Per the germline V gene, CDR1 is SGHRS and CDR2 is YFSETQ. Study-level results: Of CD8+ T cells, about 1.0-8% belonged to dominant NKG2C+ clonotypes in roughly six donors.

5'RACE template switching with UMIs generated TCR beta cDNA. TCRdb reprocessed the 5' RACE reads, with one entry per CDR3 protein and no DNA. The sample includes roughly 380,000 distinct CDR3 sequences. Regarding this clonotype: Its antigen is not identified.

V and J are TRBV5-1 and TRBJ2-7. Sequencing used blood T cells: a sorted CD56 or NKG2C T cell subset, CD4+ or CD8+ T cells, or bulk PBMC T cells (not recorded which). This sequence was found in a man aged 18-70 years in good health. Here the CDR3 reads CASFLSGRSKEQYF. Using reference TRBV5-1 and TRBJ2-7 for the parts outside the CDR3, the full variable domain is KAGVTQTPRYLIKTRGQQVTLSCSPISGHRSVSWYQQTPGQGLQFLFEYFSETQRNKGNFPGRFSGRQFSNSRSEMNVSTLELGDSALYLCASFLSGRSKEQYFGPGTRLTVT.